This TCR beta chain was captured in a study of blood T cell repertoires in COVID-19. Whole-study context: Some COVID-19 samples were acute and others convalescent; all came from the United States, Italy and Spain.

The CDR3 length is 14 residues. Germline loops: CDR1 SEHNR, CDR2 FQNEAQ (reference sequence). The trim removed 2 bases at V and 6 bases at J, leaving 5 bases unmatched. This table comes from immunoSEQ multiplex PCR, and its TCRdb copy is limited to in-frame clones, with some not included. The sample includes about 350,000 clones, roughly 87% seen only once; the top ten take around 3%. This TCR was recovered from a woman aged 25 to 39 who had recovered from COVID-19. This chain links TRBV7-9 with TRBJ1-2; 8 bases fit TRBD1. The sequencing input was PBMCs or T cells enriched from blood (not recorded which). The CDR3 coding sequence is TGTGCCAGCAGCTTACAGGGGGCGCGACATGGCTACACCTTC. It translates to CASSLQGARHGYTF. The whole variable domain, filled in from reference TRBV7-9 and TRBJ1-2, reads DTGVSQNPRHKITKRGQNVTFRCDPISEHNRLYWYRQTLGQGPEFLTYFQNEAQLEKSRLLSDRFSAERPKGSFSTLEIQRTEQGDSAMYLCASSLQGARHGYTFGSGTRLTVV.